The sequence of this T cell receptor (beta chain) was determined in a study of CD8 T cells in ankylosing spondylitis. The study's findings and limits: A TCR beta motif of roughly eight highly homologous variants appeared characteristic of ankylosing spondylitis blood.

For this clonotype: Its antigen is still unknown.

This CDR3 comprises 14 residues. Trimming took 7 bases from V and 5 from J; bases not matched to a gene: 9. The V gene's germline CDR1 is MNHNS and CDR2 SASEGT. TCRdb reanalysed the 5' RACE reads using MiXCR and keeps one entry per CDR3 protein. The table has hundreds of thousands of distinct CDR3 sequences, about 10% seen once; the top ten hold 0.45% to 0.6%. This chain connects TRBV6-1 to TRBJ2-3; 7 bases are shared with TRBD2. The clonotype originates from a male donor with ankylosing spondylitis. Sequenced sample: blood, either unsorted or a sorted T cell fraction (not recorded which). The CDR3 coding sequence is TGTGCCAGCAACCAGCGGGATTCGGGAGATACGCAGTATTTT. Residues: CASNQRDSGDTQYF.